This paragraph reports one TCR beta chain. Germline V lookup: CDR1 SEHNR, CDR2 FQNEAQ (reference sequence). The germline V and J ends were trimmed by 4 bases and 6 bases, with 16 bases remaining between them. The CDR3 extends over 14 amino acids. Data came from immunoSEQ multiplex PCR; TCRdb stores just in-frame clones and leaves some out. The sample shows tens of thousands of clones, 85% to 90% of them seen only once. This entry comes from a study of OX40 agonist ivuxolimab in advanced cancers. About the research overall: Prior anti-PD-1, anti-PD-L1 or anti-CTLA-4 therapy did not bar entry, and more than 35% had some.

Material: CD4+ or CD8+ T cells sorted from blood, obtained in a trial of the OX40 agonist ivuxolimab. The origin of this receptor is an adult with an advanced solid tumor such as melanoma, head and neck, liver or kidney cancer. The rearrangement links TRBV7-9 to TRBJ2-7; D unresolved. CDR3 DNA: TGTGCCAGCAGCTCCAAGGGCGGAGACGCCGAGCAGTACTTC. Translating gives CASSSKGGDAEQYF.